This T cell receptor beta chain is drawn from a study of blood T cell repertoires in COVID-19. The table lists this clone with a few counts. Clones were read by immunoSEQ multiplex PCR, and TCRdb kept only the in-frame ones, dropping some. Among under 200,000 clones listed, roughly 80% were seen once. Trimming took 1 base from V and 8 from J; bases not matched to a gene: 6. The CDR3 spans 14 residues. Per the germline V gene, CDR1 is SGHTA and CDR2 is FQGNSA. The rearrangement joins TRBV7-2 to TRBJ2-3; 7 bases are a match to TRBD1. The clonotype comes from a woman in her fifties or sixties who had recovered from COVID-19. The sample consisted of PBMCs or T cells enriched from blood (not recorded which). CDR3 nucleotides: TGTGCCAGCAGCTTAGACCTAGCAGGGGGTACGCAGTATTTT. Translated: CASSLDLAGGTQYF.